One sample yielded the 18 T cell receptor beta chains listed below, sequenced in a study of glioma-infiltrating T cells after dendritic cell vaccination. Sequencing used immunoSEQ multiplex PCR; TCRdb keeps in-frame clones, though not all of them. The repertoire includes roughly 90,000 clones, just over 85% of them detected once, and 15% to 18% sits in the top ten. The sample here was blood, taken before dendritic cell vaccination. Receptors were obtained from a human donor with glioblastoma.

This clone was seen only a few times. In DNA, the CDR3 is TGTGCCAGCAGCTTAGGGCTAGCGGGACGTCTCGGCGGGGAGCTGTTTTTT. It is translated as CASSLGLAGRLGGELFF. The genes are TRBV7-9 and TRBJ2-2, with 9 bases aligning to TRBD2. The CDR3 covers 17 residues. J lost 7 bases, V lost 1 base, and 10 bases had no gene match. Per germline, CDR1 SEHNR and CDR2 FQNEAQ (reference sequence).

The chain combines TRBV4-1 with TRBJ1-1, with 8 bases matching TRBD1. CDR1 is MGHRA and CDR2 is YSYEKL in the germline V gene. The J segment lost 3 bases and the V segment lost 0 bases, leaving 9 bases of the junction unmatched. The CDR3 totals 17 residues. The CDR3 protein is CASSQEPGGESYTEAFF. Written as DNA, the CDR3 is TGCGCCAGCAGCCAAGAGCCAGGGGGCGAATCGTACACTGAAGCTTTCTTT.

This sequence joins TRBV28 and TRBJ2-7; D remains unclear. The germline V gene has CDR1 MDHEN and CDR2 SYDVKM. CDR3 length equals 11 residues. Trimming cost V 6 bases and J 3 bases, with 6 bases left between them. The CDR3 DNA reads TGTGCCAGCAGGAGAGGCTACGAGCAGTACTTC. It codes for CASRRGYEQYF.

The chain couples TRBV7-9 to TRBJ1-5; TRBD1 aligns across 7 bases. V gave up 4 bases and J gave up 4 bases; unmatched junction bases: 10. The CDR3 has 16 residues. Germline V gives CDR1 SEHNR, CDR2 FQNEAQ (reference sequence). The CDR3 region has the DNA TGTGCCAGCAGCTCTGATAGGTGGGACAGAAATCAGCCCCAGCATTTT. This gives the protein CASSSDRWDRNQPQHF.

The V and J genes are TRBV28 and TRBJ1-1, with D possibly being TRBD1 (6 bases). CDR3 length: 13 amino acids. V was shortened by 8 bases and J by 3 bases, with 13 bases between the two germline ends. CDR1 MDHEN and CDR2 SYDVKM come from the germline V gene. CDR3 sequence (DNA): TGTGCCAGCCTCACAGGGTTGCACACTGAAGCTTTCTTT. Its protein is CASLTGLHTEAFF.

This clone was seen once. CDR3 amino acids: CAWSSKRQGENTEAFF. In DNA form, the CDR3 reads TGTGCCTGGAGCTCAAAAAGACAGGGGGAGAACACTGAAGCTTTCTTT. The chain uses TRBV30 and TRBJ1-1, with TRBD1 matching 9 bases. Trimming at V came to 3 bases and at J to 1 base, leaving 9 bases not matched to a gene. In germline, CDR1 is GTSNPN, CDR2 SVGIG (reference sequence). The CDR3 is made up of 16 amino acids.

The chain employs TRBV27 and TRBJ1-2, with D possibly matching TRBD1 (6 bases). The CDR3 has 14 amino acids. V dropped 3 bases and J dropped 4 bases, with 12 bases sitting between them. Germline V gives CDR1 MNHEY, CDR2 SMNVEV (reference sequence). The CDR3 here is CASSFGGGAYGYTF. In DNA, the CDR3 is TGTGCCAGCAGTTTCGGGGGGGGCGCCTATGGCTACACCTTC.

The CDR3 region is CASSPPGLAGSTQYF. CDR3 sequence (DNA): TGTGCCAGCAGTCCCCCGGGACTAGCGGGGAGTACGCAGTATTTT. The chain joins TRBV27 to TRBJ2-3, with 13 bases aligning to TRBD2. There are 15 residues in the CDR3. Germline-derived CDR1 and CDR2 are MNHEY and SMNVEV (reference sequence). V shed 5 bases, J shed 8 bases, and the junction held 7 bases outside the gene matches.

This rearrangement joins TRBV14 to TRBJ2-3, with 11 bases aligning to TRBD2. Trimming at V came to 6 bases and at J to 3 bases, leaving 8 bases not matched to a gene. Germline V gives CDR1 SGHDN, CDR2 FVKESK. The CDR3 totals 16 residues. The CDR3 spells CASRPIAGGSTDTQYF. CDR3 sequence (DNA): TGTGCCAGCAGACCGATAGCGGGAGGGTCGACAGATACGCAGTATTTT.

The gene calls are TRBV25-1 and TRBJ2-5, with 8 bases fitting TRBD1. CDR3 length: 15 amino acids. The J segment lost 1 base and the V segment lost 8 bases, leaving 9 bases of the junction unmatched. In germline, CDR1 is MGHDK, CDR2 SYGVNS. The CDR3 bases are TGTGCCAGCCCAGGGACAGGCCGGGGCCAAGAGACCCAGTACTTC. Protein product: CASPGTGRGQETQYF.

The chain combines TRBV5-1 with TRBJ2-3; TRBD2 might be the D (5 bases). CDR3 length equals 14 residues. Trimming cost V 1 base and J 3 bases, with 9 bases left between them. In germline, CDR1 is SGHRS, CDR2 YFSETQ. The DNA for the CDR3 is TGCGCCAGCAGCTTGCTTACGGGGACAGATACGCAGTATTTT. This codes for CASSLLTGTDTQYF. Filled out from reference TRBV5-1 and TRBJ2-3, the complete variable domain reads KAGVTQTPRYLIKTRGQQVTLSCSPISGHRSVSWYQQTPGQGLQFLFEYFSETQRNKGNFPGRFSGRQFSNSRSEMNVSTLELGDSALYLCASSLLTGTDTQYFGPGTRLTVL.

The V call is TRBV15, the J call TRBJ2-3, with no clear D. Trimming left V 1 base short and J 6 bases short, with 11 bases between. This CDR3 has 14 residues. In germline, CDR1 is LNHNV, CDR2 YYDKDF (reference sequence). This CDR3 is CATSRGPEADTQYF. The CDR3 nucleotides read TGTGCCACCAGCAGAGGACCCGAGGCTGATACGCAGTATTTT.

V and J are TRBV14 and TRBJ2-7, with TRBD1 as a possible D gene (5 bases). Germline V lookup: CDR1 SGHDN, CDR2 FVKESK. There are 13 residues in the CDR3. The V end lost 2 bases, the J end lost 3 bases, and 8 bases lay between the germline ends. The CDR3 nucleotides read TGTGCCAGCAGCCAATGGGGCTACTACGAGCAGTACTTC. It is translated as CASSQWGYYEQYF. The full variable domain, rest sourced from reference TRBV14 and TRBJ2-7, is EAGVTQFPSHSVIEKGQTVTLRCDPISGHDNLYWYRRVMGKEIKFLLHFVKESKQDESGMPNNRFLAERTGGTYSTLKVQPAELEDSGVYFCASSQWGYYEQYFGPGTRLTVT.

DNA of the CDR3: TGTGCCAGCAGCTTAGATCGAACAGGGGCTTACGAGCAGTACTTC. Residues: CASSLDRTGAYEQYF. The chain carries TRBV11-2 and TRBJ2-7; 7 bases align to TRBD1. This CDR3 region has 15 residues. The V and J ends lost 0 bases and 4 bases, in that order; junction bases with no gene match: 6. Germline-derived CDR1 and CDR2 are SGHAT and FQNNGV.

CDR3 DNA: TGTGCCAGCTCGCAGGGGGATGGTGAAAAACTGTTTTTT. This codes for CASSQGDGEKLFF. V and J are TRBV6-5 and TRBJ1-4, with 7 bases aligning to TRBD1. Germline trimming cut 8 bases from V and 7 bases from J; bases unmatched to any gene: 7. The CDR3 contains 13 residues. Per germline, CDR1 MNHEY and CDR2 SVGAGI.

The rearrangement links TRBV7-9 to TRBJ2-3; a weak D match, TRBD2 (5 bases). Trimming removed 1 base at V and 0 bases at J, with 17 bases between. The CDR3 covers 18 residues. Germline loops: CDR1 SEHNR, CDR2 FQNEAQ (reference sequence). CDR3: CASSLVMRLTTSTDTQYF. The CDR3 bases are TGTGCCAGCAGCTTAGTAATGCGACTAACTACTAGCACAGATACGCAGTATTTT.

The rearrangement joins TRBV4-1 to TRBJ2-7; unclear D gene. Germline V gene sequence: CDR1 MGHRA, CDR2 YSYEKL. V gave up 1 base and J gave up 2 bases, with 15 bases separating them. The CDR3 runs to 16 residues. CDR3 bases: TGCGCCAGCAGCCAAGGACCGGGTGGTTCTACCTACGAGCAGTACTTC. Protein product: CASSQGPGGSTYEQYF.

This clone was seen a single time. The rearrangement links TRBV13 to TRBJ2-4; D is perhaps TRBD1 (5 bases). CDR1 and CDR2 from the germline V gene are PRHDT and FYEKMQ (reference sequence). Trimming stripped 6 bases from V and 8 bases from J, with 11 bases between. The CDR3 has 12 residues. CDR3 coding DNA: TGTGCCAGCAGAGGGGTTTCAGACATTCAGTACTTC. This sequence encodes CASRGVSDIQYF.